A selection of T cell receptor beta chains follows, all from one sample in a study of blood T cell repertoires in COVID-19. Only in-frame clones appear in the TCRdb table, and some are missing; sequencing was by immunoSEQ multiplex PCR. The data hold under 80,000 clones, with 65% to 90% observed a single time. Sequenced sample: peripheral blood. These receptors were obtained from an older man with acute or convalescent COVID-19. CDR3s include the opening cysteine and the closing phenylalanine or tryptophan. A D gene is named only where the DNA matches it firmly. Expanded clones are given a class, and other clones once, few, many or no size at all.

>.|TRBJ2-3|TRBD2|TRBV6-5
TGTGCCAGCAGTTCGCCGGGAGGGAGCACAGATACGCAGTATTTT
CASSSPGGSTDTQYF
>.|TRBJ2-2|.|TRBV5-1
TGCGCCAGCAGGGGCGGGACGACCGGGGAGCTGTTTTTT
CASRGGTTGELFF
>.|TRBJ1-1|.|TRBV28
TGTGCCAGCAGTGTAGGAGACTACACTGAAGCTTTCTTT
CASSVGDYTEAFF
>.|TRBJ1-3|.|TRBV7-2
TGTGCCAGCAGCCCTCAGGGGATCTCTGGAAACACCATATATTTT
CASSPQGISGNTIYF
>.|TRBJ2-1|TRBD2|TRBV10-3
TGTGCCATCAGTGAGGCGAATGGACTAGCGGGAGGAGCTTATGGGAGCCTTTACAATGAGCAGTTCTTC
CAISEANGLAGGAYGSLYNEQFF
>once|TRBJ1-5|TRBD1|TRBV19
TGTGCCAGTAGTCAAACAGGGGGCCCTTCGCCCCAGCATTTT
CASSQTGGPSPQHF
>.|TRBJ1-1|TRBD1|TRBV25-1
TGTGCCAGCAGTGCTCGACAGGGGGCACTTGAAGCTTTCTTT
CASSARQGALEAFF
>.|TRBJ1-1|.|TRBV6-6
TGTGCCAGCAGATACGGGGCGGACACTGAAGCTTTCTTT
CASRYGADTEAFF
>many|TRBJ2-7|TRBD1|TRBV5-5
TGTGCCAGCGGCCGTGACAGGGAAAACTACGAGCAGTACTTC
CASGRDRENYEQYF
>.|TRBJ1-4|TRBD1|TRBV3-1/TRBV3-2
TGTGCCAGTAAAATCCGGGACAGTCCAGGTCAAAAACTGTTTTTT
CASKIRDSPGQKLFF
>.|TRBJ2-7|.|TRBV7-9
TGTGCCAGCAGCTTGCGGGGTTACGAGCAGTACTTC
CASSLRGYEQYF
>.|TRBJ1-2|TRBD1|TRBV28
TGTGCCAGCAGTTTTGGACAGGGGGCTTATGGCTACACCTTC
CASSFGQGAYGYTF
>once|TRBJ2-3|.|TRBV2
TGTGCCAGCAGTGAAGGTACAGGGATGGCCACAGATACGCAGTATTTT
CASSEGTGMATDTQYF
>.|TRBJ2-1|TRBD2|TRBV4-2
TGTGCCAGCAGCCAAGACTCGACTAGCGGGAGTATCATGCCGTTCTTC
CASSQDSTSGSIMPFF
>.|TRBJ2-5|.|TRBV7-9
TGTGCCAGCAGCTCCCGGTTGGCCCAGTACTTC
CASSSRLAQYF
>.|TRBJ1-4|TRBD1|TRBV28
TGTGCCAGCACCTCACTCCAGGGGGGAAGACTGTTTTTT
CASTSLQGGRLFF
>.|TRBJ1-3|.|TRBV28
TGTGCCAGCAGTCGATTGGACACCTCTGGAAACACCATATATTTT
CASSRLDTSGNTIYF
>.|TRBJ1-2|.|TRBV10-2
TGCGCCAGCAGTGAGTTGGGGGCCGCTAGTTATGGCTACACCTTC
CASSELGAASYGYTF
>.|TRBJ2-1|.|TRBV11-2
TGTGCCAGCAGAGAGACCCGGGATGAGCAGTTCTTC
CASRETRDEQFF
>.|TRBJ2-3|TRBD2|TRBV7-9
TGTGCCAGCAGCCTGACTAGCGGAAGCACAGATACGCAGTATTTT
CASSLTSGSTDTQYF
>.|TRBJ1-5|.|TRBV5-6
TGTGCCAGCACCCAATGGGGGCGGGAGAATCAGCCCCAGCATTTT
CASTQWGRENQPQHF
>.|TRBJ2-2|.|TRBV3-1/TRBV3-2
TGTGCCAGCAGCCAAGACAGCACTCGGGCCGGGGAGCTGTTTTTT
CASSQDSTRAGELFF
>.|TRBJ2-3|TRBD1|TRBV28
TGTGCCAGCAGTTTAAGACAGGGGGCAGGCACAGATACGCAGTATTTT
CASSLRQGAGTDTQYF
>few|TRBJ2-3|TRBD1|TRBV2
TGTGCCAGCAGCCAAACAGGGGGCAAGGATACGCAGTATTTT
CASSQTGGKDTQYF
>.|TRBJ1-1|.|TRBV6-6
TGTGCCAGCAATTCAGACGGCGGCGGCACTGAAGCTTTCTTT
CASNSDGGGTEAFF
>.|TRBJ1-2|.|TRBV19
TGTGCCAGTATAGAATCGCGGGGGACTAACTATGGCTACACCTTC
CASIESRGTNYGYTF
>.|TRBJ1-2|TRBD1|TRBV5-1
TGCGCCAGCAGCTTGGGACAGGGAGGATCGGAAGGCTACACCTTC
CASSLGQGGSEGYTF
>.|TRBJ2-2|.|TRBV6-1
TGTGCCAGCAGTGAACCGGGACATATAAAACCTGGGGAGCTGTTTTTT
CASSEPGHIKPGELFF